Listed here are 32 T cell receptor beta chains from one sample, sequenced in a study of CD8+ T cells in alopecia areata. Sequencing relied on a cDNA template that was reverse transcribed from extracted RNA. Measured with immunoSEQ multiplex PCR; TCRdb has only the in-frame clones, and not every one. Here the sample spans about 150,000 clones, around 50% being singletons. Sequencing was performed on CD8+ T cells sorted from blood, taken at week 0. The receptors derive from a human donor with alopecia areata.

The genes are TRBV7-8 and TRBJ1-5; no definite D call. Deletions cut 1 base from V and 0 bases from J, with 10 bases between. This CDR3 is built from 16 residues. Germline lookup yields CDR1 SGHVS and CDR2 FQNEAQ. CDR3 sequence: CASSLGGIYSNQPQHF. The CDR3 region has the DNA TGTGCCAGCAGCTTAGGTGGCATTTATAGCAATCAGCCCCAGCATTTT.

J is TRBJ2-7 and V is TRBV20-1; 7 bases are shared with TRBD1. The V gene end was trimmed by 7 bases and the J gene end by 6 bases; junction bases not matched to a gene: 6. The CDR3 sequence is 11 residues long. Germline CDR1 DFQATT, CDR2 SNEGSKA (reference sequence). The CDR3 sequence: CSVLTGVEQYF. The CDR3 DNA is TGCAGTGTTTTAACAGGGGTCGAGCAGTACTTC.

The CDR3 here is CASSPGSRNTEAFF. The CDR3 nucleotides are TGCGCCAGCAGCCCTGGTTCGAGGAACACTGAAGCTTTCTTT. This chain links TRBV5-1 with TRBJ1-1; D is ambiguous. The CDR3 sequence is 14 residues long. V lost 4 bases and J 1 base, leaving 11 bases between the germline ends. CDR1 SGHRS and CDR2 YFSETQ come from the germline V gene.

V gene TRBV27 combines with J gene TRBJ2-1; 7 nucleotides agree with TRBD2. With V trimmed by 0 bases and J by 10 bases, 3 bases remained unmatched. The germline CDR1 and CDR2 sequences are MNHEY and SMNVEV (reference sequence). This CDR3 is built from 13 residues. CDR3 sequence reads: CASSLSGSGEQFF. The DNA for the CDR3 is TGTGCCAGCAGTTTATCGGGTAGCGGGGAGCAGTTCTTC.

The genes are TRBV7-9 and TRBJ1-2; 7 positions match TRBD1. CDR3 length: 14 amino acids. CDR1 is SEHNR and CDR2 is FQNEAQ in the germline V gene (reference sequence). Trimming cost V 0 bases and J 3 bases; bases outside gene matches: 1. CDR3 region: CASSLAGTDYGYTF. The CDR3 DNA is TGTGCCAGCAGCTTAGCCGGGACAGACTATGGCTACACCTTC.

V and J are TRBV7-4 and TRBJ1-5; D is unclear. V lost 5 bases, J lost 4 bases, and 3 bases lay in between. The CDR3 runs 11 residues. Germline values: CDR1 SGHVT, CDR2 SQSDAQ. In DNA, the CDR3 is TGTGCCAGCAGCCAGAATCAGCCCCAGCATTTT. Its protein is CASSQNQPQHF.

The sample holds many counts of this clone. The chain is built from TRBV2 and TRBJ2-1; D gene unclear. Trimming cost V 9 bases and J 6 bases, with 18 bases left between them. Per the germline V gene, CDR1 is SNHLY and CDR2 is FYNNEI. This CDR3 region has 14 residues. DNA of the CDR3: TGTGCCAGGTCAGAATTGGACGGATTCAATGAGCAGTTCTTC. Amino acids: CARSELDGFNEQFF.

V usage is TRBV30 and J usage is TRBJ1-1; D is possibly TRBD1 (6 bases). The germline gives CDR1 GTSNPN, CDR2 SVGIG (reference sequence). The germline V and J ends were trimmed by 1 base and 4 bases, with 10 bases remaining between them. CDR3 length: 13 amino acids. The CDR3 nucleotides read TGTGCCTGGAGTGGGGACATGGGCACTGAAGCTTTCTTT. As protein: CAWSGDMGTEAFF.

As concerns this clone: The same CDR3 also results from other DNA sequences found in this sample. The V and J genes are TRBV25-1 and TRBJ1-4; D not certain. There are 10 residues in the CDR3. Germline V gives CDR1 MGHDK, CDR2 SYGVNS. The V end lost 4 bases, the J end lost 7 bases, and 1 base lay between the germline ends. CDR3 sequence: CASSGEKLFF. The CDR3 DNA sequence: TGTGCCAGCAGTGGTGAAAAACTGTTTTTT.

The chain links TRBV30 to TRBJ1-1, with TRBD1 matching over 8 bases. Germline assignment: CDR1 GTSNPN and CDR2 SVGIG (reference sequence). The CDR3 totals 14 residues. V was pared by 3 bases and J by 6 bases, with 9 bases of the junction left unmatched. CDR3 sequence reads: CAWSELTGEPEAFF. The CDR3 nucleotides are TGTGCCTGGAGCGAATTGACAGGGGAACCTGAAGCTTTCTTT.

The sample holds one count of this clone. The V and J genes are TRBV27 and TRBJ2-2, with D possibly being TRBD2 (5 bases). V was pared by 1 base and J by 4 bases, with 13 bases between. In germline, CDR1 is MNHEY, CDR2 SMNVEV (reference sequence). The CDR3 covers 16 residues. The DNA of the CDR3 is TGTGCCAGCAGTTTATATCGAGGGCCGGGCACCGGGGAGCTGTTTTTT. It codes for CASSLYRGPGTGELFF.

In DNA, the CDR3 is TGTGCCAGCAGCCCCTTGGGGGGCGCTTCCCACGAGCAGTACTTC. Its protein product is CASSPLGGASHEQYF. The J gene is TRBJ2-7, the V gene TRBV6-5, with D perhaps matching TRBD1 or TRBD2 (6 bases each). Trimming stripped 6 bases from V and 5 bases from J, with 20 bases between. Germline V gene lookup returns CDR1 MNHEY and CDR2 SVGAGI. This CDR3 comprises 15 residues.

This clone occurred a few times. This chain links TRBV11-2 with TRBJ2-3; TRBD2 agrees at 9 bases. J was trimmed by 1 base and V by 0 bases; bases with no gene match: 11. Germline V gives CDR1 SGHAT, CDR2 FQNNGV. This CDR3 is built from 19 residues. CDR3 sequence reads: CASSLDRLAGKVGTDTQYF. The CDR3, as DNA: TGTGCCAGCAGCTTAGATCGGCTAGCGGGGAAGGTCGGCACAGATACGCAGTATTTT.

The chain is built from TRBV15 and TRBJ2-5, with a tentative D call TRBD1 (5 bases). The germline CDR1 and CDR2 sequences are LNHNV and YYDKDF (reference sequence). The CDR3 contains 17 residues. V lost 0 bases and J lost 3, with 17 bases in between. The CDR3 DNA follows: TGTGCCACCAGCAGAGATCCCGACAGAGTGATTAAAGAGACCCAGTACTTC. Translated, it gives CATSRDPDRVIKETQYF.

The chain uses TRBV9 and TRBJ2-7; D is possibly TRBD1 or TRBD2 (5 bases each). Trimming stripped 0 bases from V and 5 bases from J, with 12 bases between. The CDR3 has 14 residues. The germline gives CDR1 SGDLS, CDR2 YYNGEE. Here the CDR3 DNA reads TGTGCCAGCAGCGTAGGGGACGGCGTCCACGAGCAGTACTTC. Translated: CASSVGDGVHEQYF. The whole variable domain, filled in from reference TRBV9 and TRBJ2-7, reads DSGVTQTPKHLITATGQRVTLRCSPRSGDLSVYWYQQSLDQGLQFLIQYYNGEERAKGNILERFSAQQFPDLHSELNLSSLELGDSALYFCASSVGDGVHEQYFGPGTRLTVT.

V and J are TRBV14 and TRBJ1-4; no definite D call. CDR1 SGHDN and CDR2 FVKESK come from the germline V gene. Trimming took 1 base from V and 6 from J, leaving 9 bases between them. There are 14 residues in the CDR3. The DNA for the CDR3 is TGTGCCAGCAGCCAAGCGCTATGGGATGAAAAACTGTTTTTT. Protein: CASSQALWDEKLFF.

This chain connects TRBV10-3 to TRBJ1-2, with D possibly TRBD1 on 5 matching bases. The CDR3 is made up of 13 amino acids. V was shortened by 10 bases and J by 2 bases, with 14 bases between the two germline ends. Germline loops: CDR1 ENHRY, CDR2 SYGVKD. DNA of the CDR3: TGTGCCACCCGAAATGACAGAAACTATGGCTACACCTTC. It codes for CATRNDRNYGYTF.

With respect to this clone: Mismatch with germline at one junction end may stem from a read error. The chain has TRBV7-8 and TRBJ2-7, with D unresolved. This CDR3 spans 16 amino acids. Germline CDR1 SGHVS, CDR2 FQNEAQ. CDR3 nucleotides: TGCGCCAGCAGCCATGCCGTGTGGGTAAGACCCCACGAGCAGTACTTC. As protein: CASSHAVWVRPHEQYF.

The gene calls are TRBV19 and TRBJ2-7, with unresolved D. Trimming stripped 5 bases from V and 1 base from J, with 9 bases between. The CDR3 runs to 13 residues. CDR1 and CDR2 (germline): LNHDA, SQIVND (reference sequence). This CDR3 reads CASSPPGSYEQYF. CDR3 bases: TGTGCCAGTAGTCCTCCCGGGTCCTACGAGCAGTACTTC.

The chain carries TRBV7-8 and TRBJ2-1; D remains ambiguous. Looked up from germline, CDR1 is SGHVS and CDR2 is FQNEAQ. Trimming cost V 1 base and J 4 bases, with 5 bases left between them. The length of the CDR3 is 13 residues. Here the CDR3 DNA reads TGTGCCAGCAGCTTAGACAGTTACAATGAGCAGTTCTTC. Amino acids: CASSLDSYNEQFF.

This clone is a singleton in its sample. The chain couples TRBV4-1 to TRBJ1-5; no definite D call. Germline CDR1 is MGHRA and CDR2 is YSYEKL. This CDR3 is built from 13 residues. V was cut by 1 base and J by 7 bases, with 8 bases left in between. The CDR3 here is CASSQVTGQPQHF. CDR3 sequence (DNA): TGCGCCAGCAGCCAAGTAACGGGACAGCCCCAGCATTTT.

This chain connects TRBV7-9 to TRBJ1-6; D gene unclear. V was clipped by 5 bases and J by 9 bases, with 8 bases between them. Germline V gene lookup returns CDR1 SEHNR and CDR2 FQNEAQ (reference sequence). This CDR3 contains 12 residues. The CDR3 DNA follows: TGTGCCAGCAGCGTAGGGAGTTCACCCCTCCACTTT. Its translation: CASSVGSSPLHF.

This clone was recorded once. This chain uses TRBV11-2 with TRBJ2-3; no clear D gene. V was clipped by 1 base and J by 0 bases, with 5 bases between them. Germline V gene data show CDR1 as SGHAT and CDR2 as FQNNGV. The CDR3 sequence is 14 residues long. In DNA form, the CDR3 reads TGTGCCAGCAGCTTAGTTGGGAGCACAGATACGCAGTATTTT. This codes for CASSLVGSTDTQYF.

The J gene is TRBJ2-2, the V gene TRBV29-1; D might be TRBD2 (5 bases). The CDR3 contains 15 residues. Trimming left V 0 bases short and J 0 bases short, with 8 bases between. Germline V gives CDR1 SQVTM, CDR2 ANQGSEA. The chain's CDR3 is CSVEEAGTNTGELFF. CDR3 coding DNA: TGCAGCGTTGAAGAGGCCGGGACGAACACCGGGGAGCTGTTTTTT.

This chain uses TRBV25-1 with TRBJ1-2; possible D gene TRBD1, 5 bases. This CDR3 has 12 amino acids. Per the germline V gene, CDR1 is MGHDK and CDR2 is SYGVNS. V gave up 8 bases and J gave up 4 bases, with 11 bases separating them. The DNA of the CDR3 is TGTGCCAGCGGGTGGGGGAGCTATGGCTACACCTTC. Amino acids: CASGWGSYGYTF.

V usage is TRBV5-6 and J usage is TRBJ1-1; D unresolved. CDR3 length: 13 amino acids. CDR1 is SGHDT and CDR2 is YYEEEE in the germline V gene. The ends were cut back, 2 bases at V and 1 base at J, with 6 bases in the middle. The CDR3 here is CASSLGWNTEAFF. For the CDR3, the DNA is TGTGCCAGCAGCTTAGGATGGAACACTGAAGCTTTCTTT.

The chain combines TRBV30 with TRBJ2-7, with TRBD2 as a possible D gene (5 bases). CDR1 is GTSNPN, CDR2 SVGIG, per germline (reference sequence). The CDR3 sequence is 13 residues long. With 3 bases removed from V and 2 bases from J, the gap between germline ends came to 11 bases. The CDR3 coding sequence is TGTGCCTGGAGGGGAGACCCAACCTACGAGCAGTACTTC. Encoded protein: CAWRGDPTYEQYF. The full variable domain, its missing parts supplied by reference TRBV30 and TRBJ2-7, is SQTIHQWPATLVQPVGSPLSLECTVEGTSNPNLYWYRQAAGRGLQLLFYSVGIGQISSEVPQNLSASRPQDRQFILSSKKLLLSDSGFYLCAWRGDPTYEQYFGPGTRLTVT.

The V and J genes are TRBV4-3 and TRBJ2-2; D ambiguous. V was clipped by 0 bases and J by 6 bases, with 14 bases between them. From germline, CDR1 is LGHNA and CDR2 YSLEER. This CDR3 is built from 16 residues. Written as DNA, the CDR3 is TGCGCCAGCAGCCAAGATAGATCCTCGGTCTCCGGGGAGCTGTTTTTT. Residues: CASSQDRSSVSGELFF.

This clone was seen a few times. The chain employs TRBV29-1 and TRBJ1-1, with TRBD1 matching 7 bases. Germline V gene sequence: CDR1 SQVTM, CDR2 ANQGSEA. The V gene end was trimmed by 6 bases and the J gene end by 7 bases; junction bases not matched to a gene: 14. This CDR3 has 14 residues. The CDR3 bases are TGCAGCGTCAGAGGGGGCAGGGAGATCATTGAAGCTTTCTTT. This codes for CSVRGGREIIEAFF.

This clone was counted a few times. The V gene is TRBV30, the J gene TRBJ1-1; D unclear. CDR1 and CDR2 (germline): GTSNPN, SVGIG (reference sequence). Trimming removed 5 bases from V and 0 bases from J, with 4 bases in between. CDR3 size: 11 residues. The CDR3 DNA reads as TGTGCCTGGGAGATGAACACTGAAGCTTTCTTT. Protein sequence: CAWEMNTEAFF. The entire variable domain, with the rest obtained from reference TRBV30 and TRBJ1-1, is as follows: SQTIHQWPATLVQPVGSPLSLECTVEGTSNPNLYWYRQAAGRGLQLLFYSVGIGQISSEVPQNLSASRPQDRQFILSSKKLLLSDSGFYLCAWEMNTEAFFGQGTRLTVV.

The chain combines TRBV5-6 with TRBJ1-5; D remains ambiguous. V was cut by 2 bases and J by 2 bases, with 2 bases left in between. This CDR3 region has 12 residues. Germline assignment: CDR1 SGHDT and CDR2 YYEEEE. The CDR3 region has the DNA TGTGCCAGCAGCTTCGGCAATCAGCCCCAGCATTTT. This sequence encodes CASSFGNQPQHF.

The rearrangement links TRBV29-1 to TRBJ1-2; 8 bases agree with TRBD1. Trimming at V came to 0 bases and at J to 2 bases, leaving 5 bases not matched to a gene. The CDR3 is 15 amino acids. Per germline, CDR1 SQVTM and CDR2 ANQGSEA. The CDR3 region has the DNA TGCAGCGTTGAAGATCGACGACAGGGGAACTATGGCTACACCTTC. It yields the protein CSVEDRRQGNYGYTF.